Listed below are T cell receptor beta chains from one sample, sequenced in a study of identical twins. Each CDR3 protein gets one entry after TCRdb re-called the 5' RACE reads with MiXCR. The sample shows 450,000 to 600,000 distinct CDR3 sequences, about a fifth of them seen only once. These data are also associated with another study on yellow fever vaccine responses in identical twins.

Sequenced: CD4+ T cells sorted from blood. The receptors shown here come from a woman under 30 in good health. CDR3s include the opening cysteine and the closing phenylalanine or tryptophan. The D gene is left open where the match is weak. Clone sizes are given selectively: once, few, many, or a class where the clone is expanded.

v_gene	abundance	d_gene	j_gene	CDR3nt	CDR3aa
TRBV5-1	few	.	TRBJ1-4	TGCGCCAGCAAAGAGGGAAATGATGAAAAACTGTTTTTT	CASKEGNDEKLFF
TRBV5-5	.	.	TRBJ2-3	TGTGCCAGCAGCCCTGAGGGTGGGGGGGGCCCGCAGTATTTT	CASSPEGGGGPQYF
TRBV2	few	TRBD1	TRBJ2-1	TGTGCCAGCAGGGTGGGACAGGGCTTCAATGAGCAGTTCTTC	CASRVGQGFNEQFF
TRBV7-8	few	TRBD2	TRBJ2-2	TGTGCCAGCAGCTCGAGGCAAAAAGCGGGGGGGCTGGACACCGGGGAGCTGTTTTTT	CASSSRQKAGGLDTGELFF
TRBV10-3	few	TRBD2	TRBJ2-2	TGTGCCATCAGTGAGTCGACTAGCGGGGGGGCAAACACCGGGGAGCTGTTTTTT	CAISESTSGGANTGELFF
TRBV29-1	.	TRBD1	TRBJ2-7	TGCAGCGTACGAAGTAGAGGACAGGGGTCGGGGGAGCAGTACTTC	CSVRSRGQGSGEQYF
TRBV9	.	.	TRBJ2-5	TGTGCCAGCAGCGTAGGTTCAGGGGGGAAAGAGACCCAGTACTTC	CASSVGSGGKETQYF
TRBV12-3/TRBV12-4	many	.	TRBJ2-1	TGTGCCAGCAAAGCCCGGCCGTGGACAGACTACAATGAGCAGTTCTTC	CASKARPWTDYNEQFF
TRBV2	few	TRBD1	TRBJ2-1	TGTGCCAGTCTGAGGGGGACAGGGAAAAATGAGCAGTTCTTC	CASLRGTGKNEQFF
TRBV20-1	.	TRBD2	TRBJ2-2	TGCAGTGCTAGAAATAGCGGGCCCTTCACCGGGGAGCTGTTTTTT	CSARNSGPFTGELFF
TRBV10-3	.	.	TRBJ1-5	TGTGCCATCAGTGATAAGGAAAGTCAGCCCCAGCATTTT	CAISDKESQPQHF
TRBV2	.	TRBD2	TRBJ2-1	TGTGCCAGCAGTGAAGAGGCGGGAGGAACCTACAATGAGCAGTTCTTC	CASSEEAGGTYNEQFF
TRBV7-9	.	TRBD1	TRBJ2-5	TGTGCCAGCAGCTTAGCCGGGACAGAGAAAGAGACCCAGTACTTC	CASSLAGTEKETQYF
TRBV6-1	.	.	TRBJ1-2	TGTGCCAGCAGGACCGGGACGTACTATGGCTACACCTTC	CASRTGTYYGYTF
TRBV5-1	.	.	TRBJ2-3	TGCGCCAGCAGCGCAACTGGGGGCCGTGACACCCTATATTTT	CASSATGGRDTLYF
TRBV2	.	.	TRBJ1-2	TGTGCCAGCAGCCCTCAACAGGGCGTCCTTAATGGCTACACCTTC	CASSPQQGVLNGYTF
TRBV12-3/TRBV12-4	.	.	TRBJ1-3	TGTGCCAGCCGTGCGCCTCGGCAGGCTGACTCTGGAAACACCATATATTTT	CASRAPRQADSGNTIYF
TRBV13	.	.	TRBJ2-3	TGTGCCAGCAGTGTTGGCGGGGTCCACGGTGATACGCAGTATTTT	CASSVGGVHGDTQYF
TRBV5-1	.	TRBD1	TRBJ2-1	TGCGCCAGCAGCAACTACAGGGGAGACAATGAGCAGTTCTTC	CASSNYRGDNEQFF
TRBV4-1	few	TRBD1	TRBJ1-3	TGCGCCAGCAGCCAGCGGGACAGACACTCTGGAAACACCATATATTTT	CASSQRDRHSGNTIYF
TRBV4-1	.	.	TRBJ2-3	TGCGCCAGCAGCCTCGACAGGTATAGCACAGATACGCAGTATTTT	CASSLDRYSTDTQYF
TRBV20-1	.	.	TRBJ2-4	TGCAGTGCTAGAGATCTTGGGGTGGGCAAAAACATTCAGTACTTC	CSARDLGVGKNIQYF
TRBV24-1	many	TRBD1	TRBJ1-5	TGTGCCACCAGCGAACAGGGGTACAATGGGCCCCAGCATTTT	CATSEQGYNGPQHF
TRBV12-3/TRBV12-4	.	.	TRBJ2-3	TGTGCCAGCAGCGTACAGGGTCCAGATACGCAGTATTTT	CASSVQGPDTQYF
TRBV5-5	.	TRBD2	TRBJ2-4	TGTGCCAGCAGCCCTGGCGGGGGTTTGTGGGGCAAAAACATTCAGTACTTC	CASSPGGGLWGKNIQYF
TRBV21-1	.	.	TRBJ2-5	TGTGCCAGCAGCTCCCCTACCGGTGGGGGGCCGGAGACCCAGTACTTC	CASSSPTGGGPETQYF
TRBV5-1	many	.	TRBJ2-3	TGCGCCAGCAGCTTCACCACAACCTCAGGGCTGGATACGCAGTATTTT	CASSFTTTSGLDTQYF
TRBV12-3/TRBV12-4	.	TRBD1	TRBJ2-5	TGTGCCAGCAGTGAGGGACAGGGGATGAGGGAGACCCAGTACTTC	CASSEGQGMRETQYF
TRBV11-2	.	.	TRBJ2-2	TGTGCCAGCACCAGGACAGACGCGAACACCGGGGAGCTGTTTTTT	CASTRTDANTGELFF
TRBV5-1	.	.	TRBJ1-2	TGCGCCAGCAGCTCATCGGCGGGACCCAAGAACTATGGCTACACCTTC	CASSSSAGPKNYGYTF
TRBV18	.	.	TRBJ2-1	TGTGCCAGCTCACCCCTGTTGATTGGGGCAACTTTGGCCTACAATGAGCAGTTCTTC	CASSPLLIGATLAYNEQFF
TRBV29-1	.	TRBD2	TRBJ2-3	TGCAGCGTTGAGAGAGCGGGGAGAGGCACAGATACGCAGTATTTT	CSVERAGRGTDTQYF
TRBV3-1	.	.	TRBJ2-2	TGTGCCAGCAGCCTAACGACGGGCACCGGGGAGCTGTTTTTT	CASSLTTGTGELFF
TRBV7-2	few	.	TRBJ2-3	TGTGCCAGCAGCCCCGCCGGGAGTCGTGTCACAGATACGCAGTATTTT	CASSPAGSRVTDTQYF
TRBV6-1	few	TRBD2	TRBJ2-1	TGTGCCAGCTTACCGGGACTAGCGGGAAGTCGCTACAATGAGCAGTTCTTC	CASLPGLAGSRYNEQFF
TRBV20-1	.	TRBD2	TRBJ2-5	TGCAGTGCTACCCCGATGACTAGCGGGGAACAAGAGACCCAGTACTTC	CSATPMTSGEQETQYF
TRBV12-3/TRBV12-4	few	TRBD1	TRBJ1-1	TGTGCCAGCAGTGAAACAGGGGGCCCTGAGCTTCACACTGAAGCTTTCTTT	CASSETGGPELHTEAFF
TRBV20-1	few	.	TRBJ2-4	TGCAGTGCTAGGAATCTGGTGGGCACCAAAAACATTCAGTACTTC	CSARNLVGTKNIQYF
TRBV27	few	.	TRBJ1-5	TGTGCCAGCCGAAAGGAAGGGTTTAGCAATCAGCCCCAGCATTTT	CASRKEGFSNQPQHF
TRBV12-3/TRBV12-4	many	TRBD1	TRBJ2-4	TGTGCCAGCAGTCCGGGACAGGGTAGCAACATTCAGTACTTC	CASSPGQGSNIQYF
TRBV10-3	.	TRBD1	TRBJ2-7	TGTGCCATCAGTGGGGACAGGGGCCCCTACGAGCAGTACTTC	CAISGDRGPYEQYF
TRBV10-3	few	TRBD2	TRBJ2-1	TGTGCCATCAGTGAGTCGACGGGGGGGAAGTCCGAGCGGATAAAATACAATGAGCAGTTCTTC	CAISESTGGKSERIKYNEQFF